These 22 T cell receptor beta chains came from one sample sequenced in a study of cytomegalovirus exposure and HLA in healthy donors. The PCR had 60 Vbeta and 13 Jbeta primers. Here immunoSEQ multiplex PCR was the method, and the copy in TCRdb shows in-frame clones only, minus some. Here the sample spans around 90,000 clones, less than 80% being singletons. The sample was PBMCs. Every receptor here comes from a woman between 40 and 55 years old in good health and CMV-seronegative.

The chain carries TRBV5-6 and TRBJ1-1; no definite D call. CDR1 is SGHDT, CDR2 YYEEEE, per germline. This CDR3 contains 12 residues. The ends were cut back, 4 bases at V and 8 bases at J, with 12 bases in the middle. In DNA form, the CDR3 reads TGTGCCAGCAGCGCGTTAATATCAGAAGCTTTCTTT. As protein: CASSALISEAFF.

The chain carries TRBV28 and TRBJ2-3; 8 bases match TRBD2. The CDR3 length is 15 residues. Germline CDR1 reads MDHEN; CDR2 reads SYDVKM. V lost 6 bases, J lost 0 bases, and 5 bases stayed unmatched. The CDR3 loop reads CASRKGLVSTDTQYF. The DNA for the CDR3 is TGTGCCAGCAGAAAGGGACTAGTTAGCACAGATACGCAGTATTTT.

The chain employs TRBV6-6 and TRBJ1-4; 7 bases agree with TRBD1. The CDR3 runs to 15 residues. Unmatched junction bases numbered 4, after V lost 3 bases and J lost 3 bases. Germline lookup yields CDR1 MNHNY and CDR2 SVGAGI (reference sequence). DNA for the CDR3: TGTGCCAGCAGTTATTGGAGGGGGCCTAATGAAAAACTGTTTTTT. It specifies CASSYWRGPNEKLFF.

This chain links TRBV7-2 with TRBJ1-1; the match to TRBD1 covers 7 bases. Trimming cost V 5 bases and J 2 bases; bases outside gene matches: 8. CDR1 SGHTA and CDR2 FQGNSA come from the germline V gene. The CDR3 is 15 amino acids. In DNA form, the CDR3 reads TGTGCCAGCAGCCCTCCCGGGACAGCCAACACTGAAGCTTTCTTT. Amino acids: CASSPPGTANTEAFF.

V usage is TRBV27 and J usage is TRBJ2-3; 12 nucleotides match TRBD2. Germline CDR1 is MNHEY and CDR2 is SMNVEV (reference sequence). Trimming took 6 bases from V and 4 from J; bases not matched to a gene: 5. This CDR3 comprises 15 residues. CDR3 nucleotides: TGTGCCAGCAGCGGACTAGCGGGGTTGTCAGATACGCAGTATTTT. Protein sequence: CASSGLAGLSDTQYF.

The chain links TRBV21-1 to TRBJ2-2; TRBD2 reflects the table's D call only, with no check against the DNA. TRBV21-1 is reported as a pseudogene. The CDR3 extends over 17 amino acids. In nucleotides, the CDR3 is TGTGCCAGCATCGGGCTTGTACTAGCGGGAAACACCGGGGAGCTGTTTTTT. It codes for CASIGLVLAGNTGELFF.

Only a few counts were recorded for this clone. The chain uses TRBV10-1 and TRBJ1-1; D is unclear. The V gene's germline CDR1 is WNHNN and CDR2 SYGVQD (reference sequence). The CDR3 length is 13 residues. V was clipped by 2 bases and J by 6 bases, with 10 bases between them. The DNA for the CDR3 is TGCGCCAGCAGTGAGAGGACTACCGCTGAAGCTTTCTTT. It encodes CASSERTTAEAFF.

This chain uses TRBV27 with TRBJ1-6; D gene uncertain. In germline, CDR1 is MNHEY, CDR2 SMNVEV (reference sequence). CDR3 length equals 15 residues. V lost 8 bases and J lost 0, with 11 bases in between. CDR3 region: CASSDRSSYNSPLHF. The CDR3 DNA is TGTGCCAGCTCAGACCGGAGCTCCTATAATTCACCCCTCCACTTT.

Details on this clone: Its ends do not fully match the called genes, so a read error is possible. The V gene is TRBV5-1, the J gene TRBJ2-5, with 7 bases that match TRBD1. The CDR3 covers 13 residues. CDR1 is SGHRS, CDR2 YFSETQ, per germline. In DNA, the CDR3 is TGCGCCAGCAGCCGGGGACAGCAAGAGATCCAGTACTTC. It encodes CASSRGQQEIQYF.

V gene TRBV19 combines with J gene TRBJ2-7; 16 bases agree with TRBD2. This CDR3 comprises 17 residues. The J segment lost 5 bases and the V segment lost 5 bases, leaving 9 bases of the junction unmatched. Per germline, CDR1 LNHDA and CDR2 SQIVND (reference sequence). CDR3: CASSAPGLAGGPNEQYF. CDR3 in DNA: TGTGCCAGTAGTGCCCCGGGACTAGCGGGAGGGCCTAACGAGCAGTACTTC.

This sequence joins TRBV6-1 and TRBJ1-3, with D hard to call. This CDR3 spans 15 amino acids. The V gene lost 2 bases and the J gene lost 2 bases, with 10 bases spanning the gap. Germline CDR1 and CDR2: MNHNS and SASEGT. CDR3 bases: TGTGCCAGCAGTGAACGGCCGAGGGCTGGAAACACCATATATTTT. Protein: CASSERPRAGNTIYF.

The chain combines TRBV6-5 with TRBJ2-1, with 7 bases fitting TRBD2. The CDR3 is 14 residues long. Germline CDR1 MNHEY, CDR2 SVGAGI. Unmatched junction bases numbered 10, after V lost 10 bases and J lost 4 bases. Here the CDR3 reads CATEPGGPYNEQFF. The CDR3 region has the DNA TGTGCCACGGAGCCGGGGGGACCTTACAATGAGCAGTTCTTC.

The genes are TRBV14 and TRBJ1-2; no definite D call. V lost 4 bases to trimming and J lost 7 bases, with 13 bases between them. CDR1 and CDR2 (germline): SGHDN, FVKESK. CDR3 length: 13 amino acids. CDR3 region: CASSRIGLGGYTF. In nucleotides, the CDR3 is TGTGCCAGCAGCCGGATCGGACTCGGTGGCTACACCTTC.

This clone was seen just once. V usage is TRBV6-5 and J usage is TRBJ2-1, with TRBD2 identical over 7 bases. Germline V gene sequence: CDR1 MNHEY, CDR2 SVGAGI. This CDR3 spans 13 amino acids. J gave up 4 bases and V 8 bases, and 5 bases lay outside the gene matches. The CDR3 sequence is CASGPSGYNEQFF. CDR3 coding DNA: TGTGCCAGCGGGCCTAGCGGATACAATGAGCAGTTCTTC.

The rearrangement joins TRBV29-1 to TRBJ2-7; 9 nucleotides agree with TRBD1. CDR3 size: 17 residues. With V trimmed by 1 base and J by 2 bases, 12 bases remained unmatched. Germline values: CDR1 SQVTM, CDR2 ANQGSEA. The CDR3 DNA follows: TGCAGCGTTGAAGGGGGACCGGACAGGGGCTCTCCCTACGAGCAGTACTTC. It yields the protein CSVEGGPDRGSPYEQYF.

The rearrangement joins TRBV19 to TRBJ1-6; D not resolved. This CDR3 is 14 amino acids long. CDR1 is LNHDA and CDR2 is SQIVND in the germline V gene (reference sequence). Trimming shortened V by 3 bases and J by 7 bases, and 10 bases separated the two germline ends. The CDR3 spells CASSMEEGNSPLHF. In DNA form, the CDR3 reads TGTGCCAGTAGTATGGAGGAGGGAAATTCACCCCTCCACTTT.

V usage is TRBV4-3 and J usage is TRBJ2-2; 14 nucleotides match TRBD2. CDR1 is LGHNA and CDR2 is YSLEER in the germline V gene. The V and J ends lost 4 bases and 2 bases, in that order; junction bases with no gene match: 12. The CDR3 is 20 amino acids. The CDR3 nucleotides read TGCGCCAGCAGCCGCGCCTTTTTGACTAGCGGGAGGGCCAACACCGGGGAGCTGTTTTTT. It is translated as CASSRAFLTSGRANTGELFF.

The genes are TRBV5-1 and TRBJ1-1; 7 nucleotides match TRBD1. CDR3 length equals 13 residues. Per germline, CDR1 SGHRS and CDR2 YFSETQ. Losses at the gene ends were 5 bases for V and 3 bases for J; bases not matched to a gene: 4. The CDR3: CASRFDRDTEAFF. In DNA form, the CDR3 reads TGCGCCAGCAGGTTCGACAGGGACACTGAAGCTTTCTTT. Full variable domain (remainder filled in from reference TRBV5-1 and TRBJ1-1): KAGVTQTPRYLIKTRGQQVTLSCSPISGHRSVSWYQQTPGQGLQFLFEYFSETQRNKGNFPGRFSGRQFSNSRSEMNVSTLELGDSALYLCASRFDRDTEAFFGQGTRLTVV.

The chain is built from TRBV9 and TRBJ2-7, with D possibly being TRBD1 (6 bases). The V gene's germline CDR1 is SGDLS and CDR2 YYNGEE. The CDR3 has 14 residues. V shed 3 bases and J shed 3 bases, with 13 bases lying between them. This CDR3 reads CASSATGDDYEQYF. The CDR3 DNA is TGTGCCAGCAGCGCGACAGGAGACGACTACGAGCAGTACTTC. The whole variable domain, remainder taken from reference TRBV9 and TRBJ2-7, is DSGVTQTPKHLITATGQRVTLRCSPRSGDLSVYWYQQSLDQGLQFLIQYYNGEERAKGNILERFSAQQFPDLHSELNLSSLELGDSALYFCASSATGDDYEQYFGPGTRLTVT.

This clone was observed a handful of times. Other DNA sequences in the same sample also yield this CDR3. V gene TRBV10-3 combines with J gene TRBJ2-2, with D perhaps TRBD2 (6 bases). Germline V gives CDR1 ENHRY, CDR2 SYGVKD. CDR3 size: 15 residues. The V and J ends lost 3 bases and 0 bases respectively, with 8 bases between them. The CDR3 reads CAISERGTNTGELFF. DNA for the CDR3: TGTGCCATCAGTGAACGCGGGACGAACACCGGGGAGCTGTTTTTT.

The chain couples TRBV2 to TRBJ2-2, with 7 bases identical to TRBD1. The CDR3 consists of 15 residues. Trimming removed 3 bases from V and 10 bases from J; junction bases left unmatched: 11. Germline V gene lookup returns CDR1 SNHLY and CDR2 FYNNEI. DNA of the CDR3: TGTGCCAGCAGTGATCAGGGGGACCCTCCTAAGGAGCTGTTTTTT. It specifies CASSDQGDPPKELFF.

Here the CDR3 reads CASSRGQSYEQYF. In DNA, the CDR3 is TGTGCCAGCAGTCGCGGACAGTCCTACGAGCAGTACTTC. The rearrangement uses TRBV27 and TRBJ2-7; weak D call: TRBD1 (6 bases). The V end was cut by 5 bases, the J end by 1 base, with 9 bases between. CDR1 is MNHEY, CDR2 SMNVEV, per germline (reference sequence). The CDR3 covers 13 residues.